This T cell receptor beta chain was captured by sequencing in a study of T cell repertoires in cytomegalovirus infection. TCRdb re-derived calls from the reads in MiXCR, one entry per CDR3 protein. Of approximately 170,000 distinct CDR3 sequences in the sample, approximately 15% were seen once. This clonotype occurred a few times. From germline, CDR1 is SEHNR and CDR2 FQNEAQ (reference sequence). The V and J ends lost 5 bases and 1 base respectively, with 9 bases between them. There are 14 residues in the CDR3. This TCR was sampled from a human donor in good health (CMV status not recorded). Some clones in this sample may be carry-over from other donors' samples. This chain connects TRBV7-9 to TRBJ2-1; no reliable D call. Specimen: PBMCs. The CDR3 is CASSPRLSYNEQFF. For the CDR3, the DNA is TGTGCCAGCAGCCCGAGGTTGTCCTACAATGAGCAGTTCTTC.